These 21 T cell receptor beta chains originate from one sample sequenced in a study of regulatory T cells in long-lasting Graves disease. As to time point: newly diagnosed GD, antithyroid drugs for less than 3 months. RNA isolated from PBMCs was used to make the TCR library. Researchers made TCR beta libraries by using iRepertoire HTBI primers and running Arm-PCR on CDR3 regions. One entry per CDR3 protein results from TCRdb running MiXCR on the multiplex PCR reads. This table holds a few hundred thousand distinct CDR3 sequences, 16% found once. The same specimen was also included in a second study, on T cells in Graves' hyperthyroidism and ophthalmopathy.

This material consisted of peripheral blood mononuclear cells (PBMCs), taken at new diagnosis, from a patient treated with antithyroid drugs. The receptors shown here come from a woman younger than 30 with Graves disease.

This clonotype was detected a few times. The chain recombines TRBV7-9 with TRBJ2-3; unclear D gene. CDR3 size: 13 residues. The germline V and J ends were trimmed by 5 bases and 2 bases, with 8 bases remaining between them. In germline, CDR1 is SEHNR, CDR2 FQNEAQ (reference sequence). CDR3 DNA sequence: TGTGCCAGCAGCGACCCATACACAGATACGCAGTATTTT. Its translation: CASSDPYTDTQYF. The full variable domain, in which reference TRBV7-9 and TRBJ2-3 provide the parts outside the CDR3, is DTGVSQNPRHKITKRGQNVTFRCDPISEHNRLYWYRQTLGQGPEFLTYFQNEAQLEKSRLLSDRFSAERPKGSFSTLEIQRTEQGDSAMYLCASSDPYTDTQYFGPGTRLTVL.

This clonotype was observed many times. V is TRBV28 and J is TRBJ2-3, with D perhaps given as TRBD1 or TRBD2 (5 bases each). V lost 6 bases and J lost 11, with 21 bases in between. This CDR3 contains 14 residues. CDR1 is MDHEN and CDR2 is SYDVKM in the germline V gene. CDR3: CASRKTGTGGGQYF. The CDR3, as DNA: TGTGCCAGCAGAAAAACCGGGACCGGCGGTGGGCAGTATTTT.

Many counts were recorded for this clonotype. This chain connects TRBV12-3 or TRBV12-4 to TRBJ2-7; D call uncertain. The CDR3 runs to 15 residues. V was clipped by 3 bases and J by 3 bases, with 15 bases between them. The CDR3 loop reads CASSFGQKVGYEQYF. The CDR3 nucleotides read TGTGCCAGCAGTTTTGGGCAGAAAGTCGGCTACGAGCAGTACTTC.

This clonotype was found many times. V and J are TRBV2 and TRBJ2-7; D call uncertain. The V and J ends lost 4 bases and 0 bases respectively, with 4 bases between them. This CDR3 has 12 residues. The germline V gene has CDR1 SNHLY and CDR2 FYNNEI. The CDR3: CASSASSYEQYF. CDR3 DNA sequence: TGTGCCAGCAGTGCGAGCTCCTACGAGCAGTACTTC.

This clonotype was counted at least ten times. The V call is TRBV27, the J call TRBJ2-3, with TRBD1 identical over 8 bases. Germline V gene lookup returns CDR1 MNHEY and CDR2 SMNVEV (reference sequence). The CDR3 spans 16 residues. Trimming at V came to 5 bases and at J to 6 bases, leaving 13 bases not matched to a gene. Here the CDR3 reads CASSPYGAGGLDTQYF. CDR3 coding DNA: TGTGCCAGCAGTCCATATGGGGCAGGGGGCTTGGATACGCAGTATTTT.

This clonotype was picked up a small number of times. The rearrangement links TRBV11-2 to TRBJ1-3, with D possibly TRBD1 on 6 matching bases. The CDR3 is 16 amino acids. V lost 5 bases and J 1 base, leaving 15 bases between the germline ends. Germline V gives CDR1 SGHAT, CDR2 FQNNGV. Here the CDR3 DNA reads TGTGCCAGCAGCCCATTGTGGGACACATCTGGAAACACCATATATTTT. Encoded protein: CASSPLWDTSGNTIYF.

This clonotype has more than one count but fewer than ten. The V and J genes are TRBV19 and TRBJ1-1; unclear D gene. Germline V CDR1 and CDR2: LNHDA, SQIVND (reference sequence). This CDR3 region has 14 residues. V lost 4 bases, J lost 4 bases, and 13 bases lay in between. CDR3 bases: TGTGCCAGTAGTACCTCCGGCCGGGGCACTGAAGCTTTCTTT. This codes for CASSTSGRGTEAFF.

The chain is built from TRBV29-1 and TRBJ1-2; TRBD1 agrees at 7 bases. The CDR3 is made up of 12 amino acids. CDR1 is SQVTM and CDR2 is ANQGSEA in the germline V gene. The ends lost 7 bases at V and 5 bases at J; junction bases unmatched: 7. CDR3 DNA sequence: TGCAGCGCCGAGGGACAGCTATATGGCTACACCTTC. Translating gives CSAEGQLYGYTF. Filled out from reference TRBV29-1 and TRBJ1-2, the complete variable domain reads SAVISQKPSRDICQRGTSLTIQCQVDSQVTMMFWYRQQPGQSLTLIATANQGSEATYESGFVIDKFPISRPNLTFSTLTVSNMSPEDSSIYLCSAEGQLYGYTFGSGTRLTVV.

As concerns this clonotype: This may arise from a read error, as a much more abundant clone is one base away. V usage is TRBV7-2 and J usage is TRBJ2-1, with 9 positions matching TRBD2. The CDR3 contains 16 residues. From germline, CDR1 is SGHTA and CDR2 FQGNSA. The V and J ends lost 4 bases and 13 bases, in that order; junction bases with no gene match: 17. The CDR3: CASSSRLAGGQGTQFF. CDR3 DNA sequence: TGTGCCAGCAGCTCACGGCTGGCGGGAGGGCAGGGGACCCAGTTCTTC.

This clonotype was counted many times. V usage is TRBV7-8 and J usage is TRBJ2-7, with 12 nucleotides matching TRBD1. The J segment lost 7 bases and the V segment lost 5 bases, leaving 27 bases of the junction unmatched. CDR1 and CDR2 (germline): SGHVS, FQNEAQ. This CDR3 has 21 residues. The CDR3 sequence: CASSPRVFGTGGALIVGEQYF. As DNA, the CDR3 is TGTGCCAGCAGCCCAAGGGTTTTCGGGACAGGGGGCGCGTTAATAGTAGGAGAGCAGTACTTC.

This clonotype was observed a few times. This sequence may be a read error, since a much larger clone differs from it by one base. This chain joins TRBV6-1 and TRBJ2-1; D might be TRBD1 or TRBD2, each matching 5 bases. The germline V gene has CDR1 MNHNS and CDR2 SASEGT. The ends were cut back, 5 bases at V and 5 bases at J, with 13 bases in the middle. The CDR3 runs 14 residues. The CDR3 protein is CASSPGRMNNEQFF. The CDR3 DNA reads as TGTGCCAGCAGTCCGGGACGGATGAACAATGAGCAGTTCTTC.

This rearrangement joins TRBV28 to TRBJ1-2, with D possibly being TRBD1 (6 bases). The CDR3 length is 14 residues. Trimming took 1 base from V and 2 from J, leaving 8 bases between them. Germline lookup yields CDR1 MDHEN and CDR2 SYDVKM. In DNA, the CDR3 is TGTGCCAGCAGTTTATCTACAGGGAACTATGGCTACACCTTC. This gives the protein CASSLSTGNYGYTF.

On this clonotype itself: Being one base from a much bigger clone, this may be a read error. This chain connects TRBV5-1 to TRBJ2-3; no clear D gene. CDR3 size: 14 residues. Germline V gives CDR1 SGHRS, CDR2 YFSETQ. The CDR3 DNA follows: TGCGCCGGCAGCTTTGGCAGGATTTTGGATACGCAGTATTTT. It yields the protein CAGSFGRILDTQYF. Combining the CDR3 with reference TRBV5-1 and TRBJ2-3 gives the whole variable domain KAGVTQTPRYLIKTRGQQVTLSCSPISGHRSVSWYQQTPGQGLQFLFEYFSETQRNKGNFPGRFSGRQFSNSRSEMNVSTLELGDSALYLCAGSFGRILDTQYFGPGTRLTVL.

There are many counts of this clonotype. This chain joins TRBV12-3 or TRBV12-4 and TRBJ2-7; the D is unclear. V lost 3 bases, J lost 2 bases, and 11 bases lay in between. CDR3 length equals 14 residues. The CDR3 here is CASSFGGKPYEQYF. As DNA, the CDR3 is TGTGCCAGCAGTTTTGGTGGGAAACCCTACGAGCAGTACTTC.

The table lists this clonotype with many counts. The CDR3 DNA reads as TGTGCCAGCAGCGCCAACTTCCGGCGGGAGACCACAGATACGCAGTATTTT. Its translation: CASSANFRRETTDTQYF. The chain is built from TRBV5-4 and TRBJ2-3, with 7 bases identical to TRBD2. This CDR3 has 17 amino acids. V was clipped by 4 bases and J by 2 bases; unmatched bases: 13. Germline-derived CDR1 and CDR2 are SGHNT and YYREEE (reference sequence).

The chain links TRBV19 to TRBJ1-5, with TRBD1 matching 9 bases. J lost 5 bases, V lost 8 bases, and 13 bases had no gene match. The CDR3 spans 16 residues. Per the germline V gene, CDR1 is LNHDA and CDR2 is SQIVND (reference sequence). In DNA, the CDR3 is TGTGCCAGTCAAGGGCCAAACAGGGGGCCACATCAGCCCCAGCATTTT. Its protein is CASQGPNRGPHQPQHF.

This clonotype has only a few counts. The gene calls are TRBV15 and TRBJ2-3; 10 positions match TRBD2. V was pared by 1 base and J by 5 bases, with 6 bases of the junction left unmatched. In germline, CDR1 is LNHNV, CDR2 YYDKDF (reference sequence). This CDR3 contains 16 residues. The CDR3 protein is CATSRGVAGGLDTQYF. As DNA, the CDR3 is TGTGCCACCAGCAGAGGTGTAGCGGGAGGATTAGATACGCAGTATTTT.

This clonotype was observed many times. The rearrangement links TRBV2 to TRBJ2-1, with 7 positions matching TRBD1. V gave up 6 bases and J gave up 5 bases; unmatched junction bases: 4. Germline CDR1 is SNHLY and CDR2 is FYNNEI. The CDR3 length is 13 residues. Here the CDR3 reads CASRDRADNEQFF. CDR3 DNA sequence: TGTGCCAGCAGAGACAGGGCAGACAATGAGCAGTTCTTC.

Only a few counts were recorded for this clonotype. This chain's CDR3 is CASSQGRFGSSTDTQYF. The CDR3 DNA follows: TGTGCCAGCAGCCAAGGGAGGTTCGGATCTAGCACAGATACGCAGTATTTT. The rearrangement uses TRBV14 and TRBJ2-3; tentative D call: TRBD2 (5 bases). Germline CDR1 SGHDN, CDR2 FVKESK. V shed 1 base and J shed 0 bases, with 14 bases lying between them. The CDR3 runs 17 residues.

This clonotype was recorded a few times. The genes are TRBV3-1 and TRBJ1-1; 7 bases fit TRBD1. After removal of 6 bases from V and 1 base from J, the junction contained 8 bases not matched to a gene. The length of the CDR3 is 15 residues. Germline CDR1 reads LGHDT; CDR2 reads YNNKEL (reference sequence). The CDR3 nucleotides are TGTGCCAGCAGGGACTCCGGGACAGCGAACACTGAAGCTTTCTTT. This codes for CASRDSGTANTEAFF.

The genes are TRBV11-2 and TRBJ1-2; TRBD1 is a possible D gene (5 bases). The germline gives CDR1 SGHAT, CDR2 FQNNGV. The CDR3 is 19 amino acids. The V end lost 3 bases, the J end lost 7 bases, and 30 bases lay between the germline ends. Here the CDR3 reads CASSFGAGLSSVSLGGYTF. The CDR3 DNA sequence: TGTGCCAGCAGCTTCGGGGCAGGGCTATCCTCGGTTAGTCTCGGTGGCTACACCTTC.